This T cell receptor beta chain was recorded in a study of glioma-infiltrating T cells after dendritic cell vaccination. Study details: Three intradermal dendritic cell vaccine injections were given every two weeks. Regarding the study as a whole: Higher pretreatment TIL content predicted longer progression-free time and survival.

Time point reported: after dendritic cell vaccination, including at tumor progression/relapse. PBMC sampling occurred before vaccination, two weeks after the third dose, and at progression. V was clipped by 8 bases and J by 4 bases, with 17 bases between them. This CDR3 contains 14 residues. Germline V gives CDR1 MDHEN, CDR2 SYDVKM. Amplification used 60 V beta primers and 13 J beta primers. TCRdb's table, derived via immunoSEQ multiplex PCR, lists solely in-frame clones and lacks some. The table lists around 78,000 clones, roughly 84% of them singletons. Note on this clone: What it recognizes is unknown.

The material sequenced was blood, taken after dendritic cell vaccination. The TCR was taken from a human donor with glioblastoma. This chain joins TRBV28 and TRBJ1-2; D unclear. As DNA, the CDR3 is TGTGCCAGCTTTACTAGTCCCAGGACCTATGGCTACACCTTC. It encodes CASFTSPRTYGYTF.